This T cell receptor beta chain was sequenced for a study of blood T cells in healthy people across ages. Study findings and constraints: Researchers said unsorted PBMCs prevented a conclusive naive versus antigen-experienced comparison.

V lost 8 bases, J lost 6 bases, and 21 bases lay in between. Per germline, CDR1 MNHNS and CDR2 SASEGT. The CDR3 loop spans 15 amino acids. PCR was performed a second time for roughly 7 to 12 cycles using a sample-barcoded 5' primer and a J-beta primer mix. With 12 random nucleotides, a template-switch adaptor tagged each individual cDNA molecule. TCRdb re-analysed the 5' RACE reads in MiXCR, keeping a single row per CDR3 protein. The sample has 790,000 or so distinct CDR3 sequences; about half are singletons. This clonotype was observed at least ten times. What it binds is unknown. The sample consisted of blood. The chain joins TRBV6-1 to TRBJ2-3; tentatively, D is TRBD1 or TRBD2 (5 bases each). The TCR comes from a man at least 80 years old in good health. The CDR3 sequence is CASGDGTESPDTQYF. DNA of the CDR3: TGTGCCAGCGGGGACGGCACCGAGTCTCCGGATACGCAGTATTTT.